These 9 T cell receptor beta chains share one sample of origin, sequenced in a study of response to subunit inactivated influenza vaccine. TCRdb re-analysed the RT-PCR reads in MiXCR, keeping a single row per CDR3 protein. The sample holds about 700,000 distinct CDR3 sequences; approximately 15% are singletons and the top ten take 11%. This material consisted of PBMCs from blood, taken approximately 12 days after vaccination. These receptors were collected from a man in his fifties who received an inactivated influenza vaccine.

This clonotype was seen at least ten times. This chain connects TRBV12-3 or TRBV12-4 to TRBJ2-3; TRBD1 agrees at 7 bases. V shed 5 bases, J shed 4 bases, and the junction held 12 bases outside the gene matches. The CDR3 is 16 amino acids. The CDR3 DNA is TGTGCCAGCAGTGCCACACAGGGGATGAGGCCAGATACGCAGTATTTT. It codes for CASSATQGMRPDTQYF.

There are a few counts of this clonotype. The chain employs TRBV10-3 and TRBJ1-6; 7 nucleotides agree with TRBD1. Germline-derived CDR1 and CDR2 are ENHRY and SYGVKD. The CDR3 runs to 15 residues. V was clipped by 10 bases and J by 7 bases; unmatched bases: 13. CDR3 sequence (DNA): TGTGCCACCCGAAACGAGGGGGCCCGGAATTCACCCCTCCACTTT. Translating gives CATRNEGARNSPLHF.

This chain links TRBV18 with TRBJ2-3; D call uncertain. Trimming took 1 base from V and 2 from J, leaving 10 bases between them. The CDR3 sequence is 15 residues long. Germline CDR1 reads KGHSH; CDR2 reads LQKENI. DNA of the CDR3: TGTGCCAGCTCACCACGGGTCAGTAACACAGATACGCAGTATTTT. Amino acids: CASSPRVSNTDTQYF.

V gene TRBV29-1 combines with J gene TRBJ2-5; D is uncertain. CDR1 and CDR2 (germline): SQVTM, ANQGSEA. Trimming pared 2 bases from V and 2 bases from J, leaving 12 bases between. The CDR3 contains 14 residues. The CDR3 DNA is TGCAGCGTTGAAAACCTCGCCAAGCAAGAGACCCAGTACTTC. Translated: CSVENLAKQETQYF.

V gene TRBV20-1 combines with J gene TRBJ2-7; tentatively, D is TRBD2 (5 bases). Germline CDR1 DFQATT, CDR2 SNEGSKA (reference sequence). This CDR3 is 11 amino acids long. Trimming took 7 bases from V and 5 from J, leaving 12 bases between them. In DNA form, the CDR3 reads TGCAGTGGGAGCCCCGGGGACGAGCAGTACTTC. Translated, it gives CSGSPGDEQYF.

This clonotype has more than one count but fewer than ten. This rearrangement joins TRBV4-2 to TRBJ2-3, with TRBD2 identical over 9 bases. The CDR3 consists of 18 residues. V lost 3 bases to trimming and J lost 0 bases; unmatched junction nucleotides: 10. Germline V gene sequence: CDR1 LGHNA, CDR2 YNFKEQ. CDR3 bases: TGTGCCAGCAGCCAGGGCTACCGACTAGCGGCAAGCACAGATACGCAGTATTTT. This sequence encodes CASSQGYRLAASTDTQYF.

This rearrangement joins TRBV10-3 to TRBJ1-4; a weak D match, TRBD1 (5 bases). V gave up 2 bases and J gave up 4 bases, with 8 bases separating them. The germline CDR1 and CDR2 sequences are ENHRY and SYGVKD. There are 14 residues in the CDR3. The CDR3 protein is CAISERQLNEKLFF. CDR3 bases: TGTGCCATCAGTGAGAGACAGCTTAATGAAAAACTGTTTTTT.

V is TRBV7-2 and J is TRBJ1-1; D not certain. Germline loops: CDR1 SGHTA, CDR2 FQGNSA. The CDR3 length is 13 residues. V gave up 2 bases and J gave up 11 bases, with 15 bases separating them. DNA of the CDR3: TGTGCCAGCAGCTTAAATTGGAGACCACACGCTTTCTTT. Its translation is CASSLNWRPHAFF.

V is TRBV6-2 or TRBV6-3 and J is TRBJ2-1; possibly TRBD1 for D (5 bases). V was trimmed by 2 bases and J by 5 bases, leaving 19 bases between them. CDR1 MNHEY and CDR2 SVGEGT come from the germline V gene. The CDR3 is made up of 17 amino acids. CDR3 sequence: CASSYTDIRRPNNEQFF. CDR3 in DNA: TGTGCCAGCAGTTACACGGACATAAGGAGACCTAACAATGAGCAGTTCTTC.